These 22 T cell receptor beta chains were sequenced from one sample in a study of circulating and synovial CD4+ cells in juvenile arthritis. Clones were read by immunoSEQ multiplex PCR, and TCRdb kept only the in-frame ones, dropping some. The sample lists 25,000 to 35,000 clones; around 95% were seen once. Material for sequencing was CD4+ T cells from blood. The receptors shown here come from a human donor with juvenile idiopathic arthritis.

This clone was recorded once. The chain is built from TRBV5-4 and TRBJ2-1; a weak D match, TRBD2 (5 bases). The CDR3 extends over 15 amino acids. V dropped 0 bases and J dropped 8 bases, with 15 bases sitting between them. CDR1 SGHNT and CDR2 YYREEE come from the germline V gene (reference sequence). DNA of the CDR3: TGTGCCAGCAGCTTGGAAGCGCGGGCCAACCATGAGCAGTTCTTC. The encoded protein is CASSLEARANHEQFF. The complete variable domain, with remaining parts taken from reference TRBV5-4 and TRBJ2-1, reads ETGVTQSPTHLIKTRGQQVTLRCSSQSGHNTVSWYQQALGQGPQFIFQYYREEENGRGNFPPRFSGLQFPNYSSELNVNALELDDSALYLCASSLEARANHEQFFGPGTRLTVL.

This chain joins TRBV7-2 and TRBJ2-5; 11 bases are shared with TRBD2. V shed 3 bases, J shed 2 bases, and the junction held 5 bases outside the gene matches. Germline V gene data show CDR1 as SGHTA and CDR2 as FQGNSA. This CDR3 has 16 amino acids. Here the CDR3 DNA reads TGTGCCAGCAGCTTTACTAGCGGGAGTGGTCAAGAGACCCAGTACTTC. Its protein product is CASSFTSGSGQETQYF.

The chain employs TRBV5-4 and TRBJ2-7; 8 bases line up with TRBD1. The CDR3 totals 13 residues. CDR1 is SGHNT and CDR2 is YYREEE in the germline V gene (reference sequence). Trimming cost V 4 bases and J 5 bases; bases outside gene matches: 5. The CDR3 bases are TGTGCCAGCAGCCGGGACAGGAGTAACGAGCAGTACTTC. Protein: CASSRDRSNEQYF.

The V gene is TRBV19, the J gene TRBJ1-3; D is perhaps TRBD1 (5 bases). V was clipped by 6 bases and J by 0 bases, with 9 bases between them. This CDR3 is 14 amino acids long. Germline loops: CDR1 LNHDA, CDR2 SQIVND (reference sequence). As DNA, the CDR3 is TGTGCCAGTAGCGGAGGGGCCTCTGGAAACACCATATATTTT. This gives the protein CASSGGASGNTIYF.

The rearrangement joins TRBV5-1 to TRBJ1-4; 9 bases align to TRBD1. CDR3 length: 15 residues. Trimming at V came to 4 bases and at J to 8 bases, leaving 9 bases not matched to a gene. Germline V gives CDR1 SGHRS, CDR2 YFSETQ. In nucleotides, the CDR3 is TGCGCCAGCAGCAGGTGGACAGGGGCGTCGGAAAAACTGTTTTTT. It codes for CASSRWTGASEKLFF.

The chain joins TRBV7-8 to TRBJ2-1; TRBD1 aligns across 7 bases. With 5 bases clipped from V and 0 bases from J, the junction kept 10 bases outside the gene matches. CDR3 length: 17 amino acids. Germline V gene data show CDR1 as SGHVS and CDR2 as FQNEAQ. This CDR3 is CASSPDETGSSYNEQFF. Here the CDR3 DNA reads TGTGCCAGCAGCCCGGACGAGACAGGGAGCTCCTACAATGAGCAGTTCTTC.

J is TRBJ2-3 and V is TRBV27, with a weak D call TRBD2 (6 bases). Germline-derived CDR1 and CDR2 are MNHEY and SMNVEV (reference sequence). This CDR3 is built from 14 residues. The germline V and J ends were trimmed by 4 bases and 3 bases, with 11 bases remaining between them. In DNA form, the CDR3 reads TGTGCCAGCAGTTCCGGAGGGAGAACAGATACGCAGTATTTT. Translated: CASSSGGRTDTQYF.

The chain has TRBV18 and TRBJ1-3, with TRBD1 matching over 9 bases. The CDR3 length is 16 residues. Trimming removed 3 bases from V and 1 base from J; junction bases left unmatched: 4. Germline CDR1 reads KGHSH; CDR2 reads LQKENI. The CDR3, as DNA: TGTGCCAGCTCACCCGTGGACAGGGGTTCTGGAAACACCATATATTTT. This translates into CASSPVDRGSGNTIYF.

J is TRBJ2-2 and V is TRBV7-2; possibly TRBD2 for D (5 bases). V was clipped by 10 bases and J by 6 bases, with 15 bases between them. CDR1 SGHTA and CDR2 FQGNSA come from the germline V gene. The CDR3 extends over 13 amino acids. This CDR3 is CATLWWGAGELFF. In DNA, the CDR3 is TGTGCCACCCTCTGGTGGGGAGCCGGGGAGCTGTTTTTT.

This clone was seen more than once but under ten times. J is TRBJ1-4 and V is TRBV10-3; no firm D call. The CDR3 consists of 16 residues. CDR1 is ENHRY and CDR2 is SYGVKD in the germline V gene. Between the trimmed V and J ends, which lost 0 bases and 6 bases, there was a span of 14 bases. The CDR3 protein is CAISESKSEPHEKLFF. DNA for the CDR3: TGTGCCATCAGTGAGTCGAAGTCCGAGCCCCATGAAAAACTGTTTTTT.

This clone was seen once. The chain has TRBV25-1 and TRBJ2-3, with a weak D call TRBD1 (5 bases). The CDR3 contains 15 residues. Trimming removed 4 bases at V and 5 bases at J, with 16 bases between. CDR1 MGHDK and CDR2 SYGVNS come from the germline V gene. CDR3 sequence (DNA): TGTGCCAGCAGTGGGACACGTAAATCCTTAGATACGCAGTATTTT. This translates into CASSGTRKSLDTQYF.

The CDR3 here is CASSFPLGLAGNYEQYF. The CDR3 DNA reads as TGTGCCAGCAGCTTCCCTCTCGGACTAGCGGGAAATTACGAGCAGTACTTC. J is TRBJ2-7 and V is TRBV7-9; 12 nucleotides line up with TRBD2. The V and J ends lost 3 bases and 4 bases, in that order; junction bases with no gene match: 10. The CDR3 is made up of 17 amino acids. Per the germline V gene, CDR1 is SEHNR and CDR2 is FQNEAQ (reference sequence).

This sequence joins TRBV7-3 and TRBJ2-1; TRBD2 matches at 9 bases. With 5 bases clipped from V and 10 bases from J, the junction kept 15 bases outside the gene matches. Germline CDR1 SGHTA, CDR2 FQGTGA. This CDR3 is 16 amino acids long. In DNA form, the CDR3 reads TGTGCCAGCAGCCTGGGACTAGCCTCCACCAGGCGAGAGCAGTTCTTC. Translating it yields CASSLGLASTRREQFF.

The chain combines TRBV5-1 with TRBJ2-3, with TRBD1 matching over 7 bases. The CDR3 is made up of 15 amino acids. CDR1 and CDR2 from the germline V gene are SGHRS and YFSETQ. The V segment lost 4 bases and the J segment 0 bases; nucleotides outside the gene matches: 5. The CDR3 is CASSLTGDSTDTQYF. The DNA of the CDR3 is TGCGCCAGCAGCCTAACAGGGGACAGCACAGATACGCAGTATTTT. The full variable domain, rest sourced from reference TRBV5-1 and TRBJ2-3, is KAGVTQTPRYLIKTRGQQVTLSCSPISGHRSVSWYQQTPGQGLQFLFEYFSETQRNKGNFPGRFSGRQFSNSRSEMNVSTLELGDSALYLCASSLTGDSTDTQYFGPGTRLTVL.

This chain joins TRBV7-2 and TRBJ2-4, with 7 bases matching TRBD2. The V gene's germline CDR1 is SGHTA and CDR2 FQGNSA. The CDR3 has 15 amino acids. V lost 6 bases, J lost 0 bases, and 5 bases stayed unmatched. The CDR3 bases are TGTGCCAGCAGTCCTAGCGGATTAGCCAAAAACATTCAGTACTTC. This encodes CASSPSGLAKNIQYF.

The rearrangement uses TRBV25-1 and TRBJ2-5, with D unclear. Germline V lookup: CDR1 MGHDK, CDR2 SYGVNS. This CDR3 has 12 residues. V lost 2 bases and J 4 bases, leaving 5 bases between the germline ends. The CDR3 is CASSEVGETQYF. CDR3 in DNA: TGTGCCAGCAGTGAAGTCGGAGAGACCCAGTACTTC.

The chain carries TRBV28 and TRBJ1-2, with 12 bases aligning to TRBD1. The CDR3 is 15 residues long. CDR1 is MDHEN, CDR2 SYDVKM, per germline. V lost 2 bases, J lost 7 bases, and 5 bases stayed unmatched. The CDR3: CASSLRDRGQGGYTF. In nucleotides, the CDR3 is TGTGCCAGCAGTTTAAGGGACAGGGGGCAGGGTGGCTACACCTTC.

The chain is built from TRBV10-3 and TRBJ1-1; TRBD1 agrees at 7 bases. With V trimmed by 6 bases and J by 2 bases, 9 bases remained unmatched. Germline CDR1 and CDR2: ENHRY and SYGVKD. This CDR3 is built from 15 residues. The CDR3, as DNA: TGTGCCATCAGAGACGGACAGGAGATTAACACTGAAGCTTTCTTT. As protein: CAIRDGQEINTEAFF.

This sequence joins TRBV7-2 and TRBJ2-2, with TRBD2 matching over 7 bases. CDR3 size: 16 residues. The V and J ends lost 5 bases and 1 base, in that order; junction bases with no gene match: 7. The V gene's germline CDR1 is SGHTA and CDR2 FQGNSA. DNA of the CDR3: TGTGCCAGCAGCCCCGGGGAGGGAAGGAACACCGGGGAGCTGTTTTTT. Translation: CASSPGEGRNTGELFF.

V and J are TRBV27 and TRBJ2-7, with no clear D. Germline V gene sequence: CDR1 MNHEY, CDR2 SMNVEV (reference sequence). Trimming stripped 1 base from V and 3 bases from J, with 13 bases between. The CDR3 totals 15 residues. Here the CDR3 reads CASSLWPGPNYEQYF. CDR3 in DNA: TGTGCCAGCAGTTTATGGCCAGGTCCCAACTACGAGCAGTACTTC.

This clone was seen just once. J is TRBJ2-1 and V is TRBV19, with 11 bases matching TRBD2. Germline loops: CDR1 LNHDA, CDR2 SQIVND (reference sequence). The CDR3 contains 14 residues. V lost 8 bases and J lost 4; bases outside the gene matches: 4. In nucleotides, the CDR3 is TGTGCCAGTTCTAGCGGGAGGAGGTACAATGAGCAGTTCTTC. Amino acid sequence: CASSSGRRYNEQFF.

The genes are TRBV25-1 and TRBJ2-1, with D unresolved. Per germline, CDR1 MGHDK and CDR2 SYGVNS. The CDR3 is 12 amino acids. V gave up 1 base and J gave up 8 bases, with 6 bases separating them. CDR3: CASSEFPHEQFF. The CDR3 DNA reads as TGTGCCAGCAGTGAATTCCCTCATGAGCAGTTCTTC.